The clone carrying this TCR beta chain was observed at least ten times. Its antigen is still unknown. The sample comes from a study of read filtering for tumor transcriptome and immune sequencing. Across the whole study: R-ISS stage counts were eight or nine for I, about 15 for II, about seven for III.

The library was built from around 0.4 ug RNA with molecular barcoded adaptors for alpha/delta and beta/gamma chains. One entry per CDR3 protein results from TCRdb running MiXCR on the reads. The sample lists about 37,000 distinct CDR3 sequences; roughly 15% were seen once. Points from the study as a whole: Without single-read clonotypes, shared clonotype proportions correlated more between IR-seq and RNA-seq.

The CDR3 totals 14 residues. Germline V CDR1 and CDR2: MNHEY, SVGAGI. The V and J ends lost 6 bases and 0 bases respectively, with 9 bases between them. This receptor was identified in a donor aged 40 or older with multiple myeloma. V is TRBV6-5 and J is TRBJ2-1, with unresolved D. The sequenced sample consisted of a population of CD138-negative cells sorted from bone marrow. The CDR3 DNA is TGTGCCAGCAGCCCCCAAGTCTCCTACAATGAGCAGTTCTTC. Translated: CASSPQVSYNEQFF.